This T cell receptor beta chain was recorded in a study of cytomegalovirus exposure and HLA in healthy donors. Study-level findings and limits: A further, later analysis showed that HLA-associated TCR beta chains (compared with equally common others) were more clonally expanded. Indistinguishable V segments such as TRBV6-2 and TRBV6-3 were excluded. In vitro assays verified that a few CMV-associated chains recognized CMV antigens specifically.

60 Vbeta and 13 Jbeta primers were used in PCR. Some clones are missing from TCRdb's copy, which holds only in-frame ones; the method was immunoSEQ multiplex PCR. The sample records some 110,000 clones, 60% to 80% being singletons. J was trimmed by 2 bases and V by 4 bases; bases with no gene match: 5. CDR1 and CDR2 from the germline V gene are SGHKS and YYEKEE (reference sequence). The CDR3 is 14 residues long. Donors sampled were nominally healthy, though unrecorded immune exposures were likely. This clone occurred many times. Its antigen is unidentified. The rearrangement links TRBV5-5 to TRBJ2-7; TRBD2 matches at 8 bases. This clonotype was sampled from a female donor in good health and CMV-seronegative. Material for sequencing was PBMCs. The CDR3 loop is CASSQPGLAYEQYF. CDR3 nucleotides: TGTGCCAGCAGCCAACCGGGACTAGCCTACGAGCAGTACTTC.